This T cell receptor (beta chain) was recovered during a study of T cell repertoires in cytomegalovirus infection. The overall study: Recently described HLA-C-restricted plus well-studied HLA-B-restricted CMV epitopes were used.

A note on this clonotype: Its antigen is currently unknown.

Whole-study results and caveats: The cumulative frequency of public TCR beta families distinguished individuals who carried CMV together with the relevant HLA.

Each CDR3 protein is one row after TCRdb ran MiXCR on the reads. Among approximately 1,000,000 distinct CDR3 sequences listed, around a third were seen once. This CDR3 spans 15 amino acids. Trimming stripped 5 bases from V and 2 bases from J, with 16 bases between. Germline CDR1 reads SEHNR; CDR2 reads FQNEAQ (reference sequence). Material: cultured CD8+ T cells from PBMCs, obtained from culture after CMV antigen stimulation. The TCR originated in a human donor in good health (CMV status not recorded). Some clones in this sample may be carry-over from other donors' samples. The rearrangement joins TRBV7-9 to TRBJ2-7, with D maybe TRBD1 (6 bases). For the CDR3, the DNA is TGTGCCAGCAGCACCCCAGGGGAAGGGGCCTACGAGCAGTACTTC. Its protein is CASSTPGEGAYEQYF. The full variable domain, its missing parts supplied by reference TRBV7-9 and TRBJ2-7, is DTGVSQNPRHKITKRGQNVTFRCDPISEHNRLYWYRQTLGQGPEFLTYFQNEAQLEKSRLLSDRFSAERPKGSFSTLEIQRTEQGDSAMYLCASSTPGEGAYEQYFGPGTRLTVT.